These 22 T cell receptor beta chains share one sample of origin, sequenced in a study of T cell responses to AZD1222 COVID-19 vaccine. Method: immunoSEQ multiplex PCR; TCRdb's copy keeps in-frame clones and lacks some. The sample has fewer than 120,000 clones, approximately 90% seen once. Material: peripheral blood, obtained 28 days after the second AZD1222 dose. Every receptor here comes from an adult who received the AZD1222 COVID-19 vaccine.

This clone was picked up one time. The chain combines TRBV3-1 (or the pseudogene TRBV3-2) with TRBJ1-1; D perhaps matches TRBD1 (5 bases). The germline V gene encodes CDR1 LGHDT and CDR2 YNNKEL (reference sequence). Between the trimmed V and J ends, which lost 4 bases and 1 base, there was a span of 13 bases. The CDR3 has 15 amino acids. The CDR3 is CASSPLSGSNTEAFF. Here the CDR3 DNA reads TGTGCCAGCAGCCCCTTATCAGGGTCGAACACTGAAGCTTTCTTT.

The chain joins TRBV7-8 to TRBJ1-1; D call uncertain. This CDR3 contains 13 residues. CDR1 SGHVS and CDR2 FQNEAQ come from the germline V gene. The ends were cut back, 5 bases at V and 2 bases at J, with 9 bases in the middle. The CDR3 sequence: CASSPQTNTEAFF. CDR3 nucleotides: TGTGCCAGCAGCCCCCAAACTAACACTGAAGCTTTCTTT.

CDR3 protein: CATSRDHGPTTF. The CDR3 DNA reads as TGTGCCACCAGCAGAGATCACGGGCCGACGACCTTC. The rearrangement links TRBV15 to TRBJ1-2; D gene ambiguous. CDR1 is LNHNV, CDR2 YYDKDF, per germline (reference sequence). The V and J ends lost 0 bases and 14 bases respectively, with 13 bases between them. The CDR3 totals 12 residues.

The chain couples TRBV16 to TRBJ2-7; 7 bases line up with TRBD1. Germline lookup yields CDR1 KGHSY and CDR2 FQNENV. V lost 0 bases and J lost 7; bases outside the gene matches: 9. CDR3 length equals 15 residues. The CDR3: CASSQSWTGYREQYF. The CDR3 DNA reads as TGTGCCAGCAGCCAATCGTGGACAGGCTACCGGGAGCAGTACTTC.

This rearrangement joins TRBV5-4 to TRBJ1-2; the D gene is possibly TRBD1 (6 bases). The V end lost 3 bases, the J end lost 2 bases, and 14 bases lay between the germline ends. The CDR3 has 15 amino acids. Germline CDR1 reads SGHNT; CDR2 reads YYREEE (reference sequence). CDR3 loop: CASSSPGTINYGYTF. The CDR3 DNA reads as TGTGCCAGCAGCTCTCCAGGGACAATCAACTATGGCTACACCTTC. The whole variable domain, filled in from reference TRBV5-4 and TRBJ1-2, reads ETGVTQSPTHLIKTRGQQVTLRCSSQSGHNTVSWYQQALGQGPQFIFQYYREEENGRGNFPPRFSGLQFPNYSSELNVNALELDDSALYLCASSSPGTINYGYTFGSGTRLTVV.

CDR3 loop: CASSLFDSRGYTF. Here the CDR3 DNA reads TGTGCCAGCAGCTTATTTGACAGTAGAGGCTACACCTTC. The chain is built from TRBV7-2 and TRBJ1-2, with D perhaps matching TRBD1 (5 bases). The CDR3 length is 13 residues. Germline values: CDR1 SGHTA, CDR2 FQGNSA. Deletions cut 2 bases from V and 8 bases from J, with 12 bases between.

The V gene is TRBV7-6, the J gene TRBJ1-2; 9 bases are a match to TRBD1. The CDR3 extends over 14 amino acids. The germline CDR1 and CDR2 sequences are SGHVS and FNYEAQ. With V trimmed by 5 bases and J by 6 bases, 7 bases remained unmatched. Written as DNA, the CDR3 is TGTGCCAGCAGCACGTGGGACAGGGTGGATGGCTACACCTTC. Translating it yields CASSTWDRVDGYTF. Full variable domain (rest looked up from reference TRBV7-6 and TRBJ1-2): GAGVSQSPRYKVTKRGQDVALRCDPISGHVSLYWYRQALGQGPEFLTYFNYEAQQDKSGLPNDRFSAERPEGSISTLTIQRTEQRDSAMYRCASSTWDRVDGYTFGSGTRLTVV.

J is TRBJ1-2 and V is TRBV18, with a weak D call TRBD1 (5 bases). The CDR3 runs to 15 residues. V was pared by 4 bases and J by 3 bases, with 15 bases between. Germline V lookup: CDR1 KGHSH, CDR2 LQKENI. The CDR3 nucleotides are TGTGCCAGCTCACTAGAGGCAGGGTCGGACTATGGCTACACCTTC. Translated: CASSLEAGSDYGYTF.

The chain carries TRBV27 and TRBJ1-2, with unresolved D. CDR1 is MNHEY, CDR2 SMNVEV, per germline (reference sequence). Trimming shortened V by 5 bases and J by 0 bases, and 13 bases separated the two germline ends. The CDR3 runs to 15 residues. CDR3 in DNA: TGTGCCAGCAGTCGATCCGGGTTTTCTAACTATGGCTACACCTTC. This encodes CASSRSGFSNYGYTF.

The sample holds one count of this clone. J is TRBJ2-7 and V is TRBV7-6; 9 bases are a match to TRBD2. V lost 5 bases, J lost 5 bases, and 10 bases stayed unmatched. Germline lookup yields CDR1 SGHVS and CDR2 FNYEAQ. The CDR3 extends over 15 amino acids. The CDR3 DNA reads TGTGCCAGCAGCGGGGGGCTAGCGGGATCCCACGAGCAGTACTTC. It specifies CASSGGLAGSHEQYF.

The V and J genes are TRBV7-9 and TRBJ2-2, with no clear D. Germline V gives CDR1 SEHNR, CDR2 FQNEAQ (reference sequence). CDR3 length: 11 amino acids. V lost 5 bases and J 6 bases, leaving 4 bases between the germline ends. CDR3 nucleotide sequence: TGTGCCAGCAGCCTCGCCGGGGAGCTGTTTTTT. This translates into CASSLAGELFF.

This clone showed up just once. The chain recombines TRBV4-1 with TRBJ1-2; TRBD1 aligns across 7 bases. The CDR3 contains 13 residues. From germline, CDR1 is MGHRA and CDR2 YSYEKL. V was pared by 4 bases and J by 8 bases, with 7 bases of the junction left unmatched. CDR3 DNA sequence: TGCGCCAGCAGCCCAGGGGGTAGGAGGGGCTACACCTTC. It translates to CASSPGGRRGYTF.

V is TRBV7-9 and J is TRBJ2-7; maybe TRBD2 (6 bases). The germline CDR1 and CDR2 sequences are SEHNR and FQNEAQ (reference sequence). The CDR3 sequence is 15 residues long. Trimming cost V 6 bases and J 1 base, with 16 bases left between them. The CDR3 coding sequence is TGTGCCAGCAGTTCGACTAGAGGCCCTTCCTACGAGCAGTACTTC. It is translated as CASSSTRGPSYEQYF.

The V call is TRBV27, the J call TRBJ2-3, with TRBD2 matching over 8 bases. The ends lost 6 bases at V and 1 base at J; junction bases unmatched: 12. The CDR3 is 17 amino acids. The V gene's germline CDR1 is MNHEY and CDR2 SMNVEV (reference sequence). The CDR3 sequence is CASSQLATSGGTDTQYF. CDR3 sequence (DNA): TGTGCCAGCAGCCAGTTGGCCACTAGCGGAGGCACAGATACGCAGTATTTT.

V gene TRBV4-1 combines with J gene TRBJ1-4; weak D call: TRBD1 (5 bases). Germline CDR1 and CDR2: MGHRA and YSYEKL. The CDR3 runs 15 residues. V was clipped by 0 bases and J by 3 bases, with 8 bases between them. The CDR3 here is CASSQDRDPNEKLFF. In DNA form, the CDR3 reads TGCGCCAGCAGCCAAGACAGGGATCCTAATGAAAAACTGTTTTTT.

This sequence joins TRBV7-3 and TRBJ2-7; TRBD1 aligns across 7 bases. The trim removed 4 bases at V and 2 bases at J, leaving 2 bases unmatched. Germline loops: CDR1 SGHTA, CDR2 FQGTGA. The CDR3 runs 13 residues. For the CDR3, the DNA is TGTGCCAGCAGCTCGGGACAGACCTACGAGCAGTACTTC. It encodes CASSSGQTYEQYF.

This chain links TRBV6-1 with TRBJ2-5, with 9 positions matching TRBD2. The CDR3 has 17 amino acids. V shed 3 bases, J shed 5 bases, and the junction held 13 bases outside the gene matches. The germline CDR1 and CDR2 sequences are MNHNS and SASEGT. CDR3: CASSEIPRREGLETQYF. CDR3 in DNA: TGTGCCAGCAGTGAGATTCCTAGGCGGGAGGGCCTCGAGACCCAGTACTTC.

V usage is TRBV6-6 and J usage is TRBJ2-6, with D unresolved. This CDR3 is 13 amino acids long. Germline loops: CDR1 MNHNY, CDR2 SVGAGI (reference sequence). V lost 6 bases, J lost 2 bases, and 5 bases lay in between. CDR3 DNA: TGTGCCAGCAGCTCCCCTGGGGCCAACGTCCTGACTTTC. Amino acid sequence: CASSSPGANVLTF.

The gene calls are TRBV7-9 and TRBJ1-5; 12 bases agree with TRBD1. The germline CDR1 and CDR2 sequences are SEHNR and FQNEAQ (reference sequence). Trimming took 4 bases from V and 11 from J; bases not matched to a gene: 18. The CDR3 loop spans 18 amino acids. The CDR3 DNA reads TGTGCCAGCAGCTCGGGACAGGGGGCAAGGGCCTACCATCTTACCCAGCATTTT. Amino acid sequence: CASSSGQGARAYHLTQHF.

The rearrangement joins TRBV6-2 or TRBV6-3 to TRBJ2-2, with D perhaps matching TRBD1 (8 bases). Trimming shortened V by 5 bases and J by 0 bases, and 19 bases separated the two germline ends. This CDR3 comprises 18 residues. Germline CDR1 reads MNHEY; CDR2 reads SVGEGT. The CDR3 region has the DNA TGTGCCAGCAGTAACAGGGGGGGGCAGAGGTCGAACACCGGGGAGCTGTTTTTT. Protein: CASSNRGGQRSNTGELFF.

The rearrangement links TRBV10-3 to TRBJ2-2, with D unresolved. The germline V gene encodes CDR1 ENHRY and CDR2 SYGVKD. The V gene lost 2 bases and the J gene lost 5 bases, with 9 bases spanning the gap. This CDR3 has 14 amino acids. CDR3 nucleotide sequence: TGTGCCATCAGTGAGAATGCGGAAACCGGGGAGCTGTTTTTT. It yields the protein CAISENAETGELFF.

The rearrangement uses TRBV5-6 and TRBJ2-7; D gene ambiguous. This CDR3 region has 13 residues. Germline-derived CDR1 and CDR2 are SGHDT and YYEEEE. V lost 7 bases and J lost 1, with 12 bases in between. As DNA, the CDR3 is TGTGCCAGCGGTCTAGGGCTATCCTACGAGCAGTACTTC. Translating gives CASGLGLSYEQYF.